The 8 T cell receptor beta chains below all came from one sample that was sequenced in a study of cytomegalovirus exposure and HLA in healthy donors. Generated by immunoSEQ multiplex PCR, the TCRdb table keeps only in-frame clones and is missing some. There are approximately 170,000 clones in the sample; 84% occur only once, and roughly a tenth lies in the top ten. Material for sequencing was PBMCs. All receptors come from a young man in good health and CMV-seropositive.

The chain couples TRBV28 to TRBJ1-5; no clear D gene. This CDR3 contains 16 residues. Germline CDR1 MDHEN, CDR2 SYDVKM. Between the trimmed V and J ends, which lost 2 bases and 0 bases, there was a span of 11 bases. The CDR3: CASSLPGSYSNQPQHF. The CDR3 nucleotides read TGTGCCAGCAGTTTACCCGGGTCCTATAGCAATCAGCCCCAGCATTTT.

The CDR3 nucleotides read TGTGCCAGCAGTTCGGGAAGACGAGTCTCCTACAATGAGCAGTTCTTC. It encodes CASSSGRRVSYNEQFF. The rearrangement uses TRBV28 and TRBJ2-1, with D perhaps matching TRBD2 (5 bases). The CDR3 covers 16 residues. The germline V gene has CDR1 MDHEN and CDR2 SYDVKM. V was shortened by 4 bases and J by 0 bases, with 13 bases between the two germline ends.

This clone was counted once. CDR3 sequence reads: CASSLVRGGSNEQFF. The CDR3, as DNA: TGTGCCAGCAGCTTGGTTCGGGGAGGGAGTAATGAGCAGTTCTTC. This chain uses TRBV5-5 with TRBJ2-1, with 7 bases aligning to TRBD2. The CDR3 loop spans 15 amino acids. Germline V lookup: CDR1 SGHKS, CDR2 YYEKEE (reference sequence). V was clipped by 0 bases and J by 7 bases; unmatched bases: 7.

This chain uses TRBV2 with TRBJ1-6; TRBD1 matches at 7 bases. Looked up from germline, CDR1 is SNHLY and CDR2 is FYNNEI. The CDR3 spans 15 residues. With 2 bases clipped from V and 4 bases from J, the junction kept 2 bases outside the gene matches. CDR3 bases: TGTGCCAGCAGTGAAAGGGACAGATATAATTCACCCCTCCACTTT. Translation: CASSERDRYNSPLHF.

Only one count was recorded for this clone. The CDR3 here is CASRLAGVGEQFF. The CDR3 region has the DNA TGTGCCAGCAGACTAGCGGGAGTCGGTGAGCAGTTCTTC. This chain connects TRBV27 to TRBJ2-1; TRBD2 agrees at 11 bases. Germline V lookup: CDR1 MNHEY, CDR2 SMNVEV (reference sequence). Trimming removed 6 bases from V and 9 bases from J; junction bases left unmatched: 4. The length of the CDR3 is 13 residues.

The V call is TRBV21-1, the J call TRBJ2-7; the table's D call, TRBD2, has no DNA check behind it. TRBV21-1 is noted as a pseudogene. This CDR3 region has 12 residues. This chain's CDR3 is CASTDDSSEQYF. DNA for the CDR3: TGTGCCAGCACCGACGATTCTAGCGAGCAGTACTTC.

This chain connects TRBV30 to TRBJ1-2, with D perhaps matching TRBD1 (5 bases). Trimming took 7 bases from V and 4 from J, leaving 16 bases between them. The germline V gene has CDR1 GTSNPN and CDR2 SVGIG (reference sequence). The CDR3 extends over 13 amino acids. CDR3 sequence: CALSGGLAYGYTF. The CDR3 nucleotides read TGTGCCTTAAGCGGGGGTTTGGCCTATGGCTACACCTTC.

The DNA for the CDR3 is TGTGCCAGCAGCGCTTGGGGACAGCCTCCTGAAAAACTGTTTTTT. Translating gives CASSAWGQPPEKLFF. This chain links TRBV9 with TRBJ1-4; 7 bases agree with TRBD1. The CDR3 spans 15 residues. The V gene's germline CDR1 is SGDLS and CDR2 YYNGEE. The trim removed 3 bases at V and 7 bases at J, leaving 9 bases unmatched.